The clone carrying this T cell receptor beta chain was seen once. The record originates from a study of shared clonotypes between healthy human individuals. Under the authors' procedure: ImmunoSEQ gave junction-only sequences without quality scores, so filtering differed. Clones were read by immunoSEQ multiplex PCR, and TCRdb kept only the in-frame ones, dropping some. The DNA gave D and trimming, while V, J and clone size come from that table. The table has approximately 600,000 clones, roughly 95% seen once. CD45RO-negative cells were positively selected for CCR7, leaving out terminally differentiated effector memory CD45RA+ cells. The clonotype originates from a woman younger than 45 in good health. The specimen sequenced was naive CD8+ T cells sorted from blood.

This chain's CDR3 is CASRAPRQSREAFF. In DNA, the CDR3 is TGTGCCAGCAGAGCTCCGAGACAGAGTAGAGAAGCTTTCTTT. The chain links TRBV11-2 to TRBJ1-1; a possible D gene is TRBD1 (5 bases). This CDR3 spans 14 amino acids. From germline, CDR1 is SGHAT and CDR2 FQNNGV. Deletions cut 6 bases from V and 8 bases from J, with 19 bases between.